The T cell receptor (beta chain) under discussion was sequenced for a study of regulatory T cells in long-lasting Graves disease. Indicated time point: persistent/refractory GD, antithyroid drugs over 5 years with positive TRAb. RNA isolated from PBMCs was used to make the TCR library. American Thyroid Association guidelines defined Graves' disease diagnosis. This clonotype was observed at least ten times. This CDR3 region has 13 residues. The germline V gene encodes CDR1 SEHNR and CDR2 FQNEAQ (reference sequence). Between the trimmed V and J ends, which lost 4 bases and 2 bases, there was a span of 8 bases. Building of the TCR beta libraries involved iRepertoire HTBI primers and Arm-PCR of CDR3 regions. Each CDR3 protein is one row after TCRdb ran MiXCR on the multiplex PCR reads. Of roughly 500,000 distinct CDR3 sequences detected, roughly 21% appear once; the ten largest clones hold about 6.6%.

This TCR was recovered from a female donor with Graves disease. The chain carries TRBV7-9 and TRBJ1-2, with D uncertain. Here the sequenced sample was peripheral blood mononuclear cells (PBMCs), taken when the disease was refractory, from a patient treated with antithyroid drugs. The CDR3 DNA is TGTGCCAGCAGCTCGGACGGGAACTATGGCTACACCTTC. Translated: CASSSDGNYGYTF.